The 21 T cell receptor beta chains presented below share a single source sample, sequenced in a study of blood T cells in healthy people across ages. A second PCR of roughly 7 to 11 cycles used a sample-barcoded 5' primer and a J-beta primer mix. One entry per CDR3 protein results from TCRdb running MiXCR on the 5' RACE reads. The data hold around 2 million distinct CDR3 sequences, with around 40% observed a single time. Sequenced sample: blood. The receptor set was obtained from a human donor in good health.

The CDR3 loop is CASRSGAAYEQYF. The CDR3 DNA reads TGTGCCAGCAGATCAGGGGCCGCCTACGAGCAGTACTTC. The gene calls are TRBV12-3 or TRBV12-4 and TRBJ2-7; the D gene is possibly TRBD1 (6 bases). Trimming cost V 6 bases and J 2 bases, with 11 bases left between them. This CDR3 spans 13 amino acids.

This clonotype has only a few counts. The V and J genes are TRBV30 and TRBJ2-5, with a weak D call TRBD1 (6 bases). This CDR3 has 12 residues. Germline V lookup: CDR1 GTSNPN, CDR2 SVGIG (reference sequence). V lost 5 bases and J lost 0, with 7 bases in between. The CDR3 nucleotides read TGTGCCTGGGGACAGTACCAAGAGACCCAGTACTTC. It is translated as CAWGQYQETQYF.

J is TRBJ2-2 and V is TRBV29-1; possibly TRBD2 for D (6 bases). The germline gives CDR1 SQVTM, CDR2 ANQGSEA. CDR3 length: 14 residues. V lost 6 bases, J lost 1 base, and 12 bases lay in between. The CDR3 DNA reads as TGCAGCGTGGGTACGGGGGAGAACACCGGGGAGCTGTTTTTT. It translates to CSVGTGENTGELFF.

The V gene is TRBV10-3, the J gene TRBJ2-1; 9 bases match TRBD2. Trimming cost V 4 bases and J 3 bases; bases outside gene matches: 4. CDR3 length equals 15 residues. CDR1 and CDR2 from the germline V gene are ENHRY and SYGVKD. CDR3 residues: CAISGGTSSYNEQFF. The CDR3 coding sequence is TGTGCCATCAGTGGAGGGACTAGCAGCTACAATGAGCAGTTCTTC.

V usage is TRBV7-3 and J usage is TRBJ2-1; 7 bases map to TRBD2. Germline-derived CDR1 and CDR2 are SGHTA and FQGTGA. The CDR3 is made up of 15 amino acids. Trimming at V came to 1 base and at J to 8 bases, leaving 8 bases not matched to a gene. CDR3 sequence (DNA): TGTGCCAGCAGCTTAAGTGGGGGGGGGTACGATGAGCAGTTCTTC. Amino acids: CASSLSGGGYDEQFF.

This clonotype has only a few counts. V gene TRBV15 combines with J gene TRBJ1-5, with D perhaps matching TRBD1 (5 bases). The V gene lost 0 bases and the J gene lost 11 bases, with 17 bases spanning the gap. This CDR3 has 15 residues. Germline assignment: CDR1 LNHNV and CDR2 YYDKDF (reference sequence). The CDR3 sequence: CATSREGVLGGAQHF. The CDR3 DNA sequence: TGTGCCACCAGCAGAGAGGGGGTATTGGGGGGAGCCCAGCATTTT.

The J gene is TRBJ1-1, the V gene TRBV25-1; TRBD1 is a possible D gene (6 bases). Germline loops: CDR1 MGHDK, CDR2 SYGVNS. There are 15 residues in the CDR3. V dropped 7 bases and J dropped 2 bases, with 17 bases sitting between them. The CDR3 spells CASTFADSYNTEAFF. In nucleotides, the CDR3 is TGTGCCAGCACATTCGCGGACAGCTACAACACTGAAGCTTTCTTT.

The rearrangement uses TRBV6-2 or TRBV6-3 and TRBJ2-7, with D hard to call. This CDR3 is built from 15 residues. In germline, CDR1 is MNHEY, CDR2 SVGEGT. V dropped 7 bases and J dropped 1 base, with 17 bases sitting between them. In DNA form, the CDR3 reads TGTGCCAGCAAGTCGGTGTACCCGAGTTCCTACGAGCAGTACTTC. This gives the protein CASKSVYPSSYEQYF.

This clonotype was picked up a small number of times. The DNA for the CDR3 is TGTGCCAGCAGTTACTCGGTGGTGGGGGCCCTTCCAGAGACCCAGTACTTC. It yields the protein CASSYSVVGALPETQYF. The chain is built from TRBV6-5 and TRBJ2-5; possible D gene TRBD1, 6 bases. This CDR3 region has 17 residues. Germline lookup yields CDR1 MNHEY and CDR2 SVGAGI. Trimming removed 0 bases at V and 4 bases at J, with 18 bases between.

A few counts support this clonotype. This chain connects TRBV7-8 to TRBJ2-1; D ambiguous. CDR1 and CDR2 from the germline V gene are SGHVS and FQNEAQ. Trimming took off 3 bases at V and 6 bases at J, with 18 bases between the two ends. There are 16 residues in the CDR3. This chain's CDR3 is CASSFVFEVASNEQFF. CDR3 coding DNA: TGTGCCAGCAGCTTTGTTTTTGAGGTGGCGAGCAATGAGCAGTTCTTC. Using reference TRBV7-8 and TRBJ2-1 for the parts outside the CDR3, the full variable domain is GAGVSQSPRYKVAKRGQDVALRCDPISGHVSLFWYQQALGQGPEFLTYFQNEAQLDKSGLPSDRFFAERPEGSVSTLKIQRTQQEDSAVYLCASSFVFEVASNEQFFGPGTRLTVL.

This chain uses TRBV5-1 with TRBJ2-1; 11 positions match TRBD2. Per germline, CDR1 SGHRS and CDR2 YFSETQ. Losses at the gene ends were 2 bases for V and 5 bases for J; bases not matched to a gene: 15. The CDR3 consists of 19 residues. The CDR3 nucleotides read TGCGCCAGCAGCTTAGGTCTAGCGGGGGGTCCAACAAGCAACAATGAGCAGTTCTTC. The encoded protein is CASSLGLAGGPTSNNEQFF.

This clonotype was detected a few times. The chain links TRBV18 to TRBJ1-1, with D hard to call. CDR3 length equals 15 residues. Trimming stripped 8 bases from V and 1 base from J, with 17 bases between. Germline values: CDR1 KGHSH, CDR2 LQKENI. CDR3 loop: CASPPDPQQNTEAFF. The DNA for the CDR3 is TGTGCCAGCCCCCCAGACCCACAGCAGAACACTGAAGCTTTCTTT.

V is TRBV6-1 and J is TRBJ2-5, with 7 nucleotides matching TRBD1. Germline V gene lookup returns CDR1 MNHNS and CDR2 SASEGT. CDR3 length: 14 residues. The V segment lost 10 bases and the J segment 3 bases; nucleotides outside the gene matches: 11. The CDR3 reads CATAPTGSKETQYF. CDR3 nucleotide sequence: TGTGCCACCGCCCCGACAGGGAGTAAAGAGACCCAGTACTTC.

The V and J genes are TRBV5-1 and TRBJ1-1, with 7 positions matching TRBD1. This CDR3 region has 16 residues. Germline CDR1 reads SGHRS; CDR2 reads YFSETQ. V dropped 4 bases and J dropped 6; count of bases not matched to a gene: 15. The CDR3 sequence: CASSQTGGGGSAEAFF. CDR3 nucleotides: TGCGCCAGCAGCCAGACCGGAGGAGGGGGCTCGGCTGAAGCTTTCTTT.

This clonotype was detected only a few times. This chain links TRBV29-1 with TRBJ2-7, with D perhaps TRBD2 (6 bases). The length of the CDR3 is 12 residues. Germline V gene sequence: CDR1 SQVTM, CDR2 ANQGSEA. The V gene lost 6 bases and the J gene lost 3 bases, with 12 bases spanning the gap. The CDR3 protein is CSVRDRRYEQYF. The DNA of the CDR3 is TGCAGCGTGCGGGACCGCCGCTACGAGCAGTACTTC.

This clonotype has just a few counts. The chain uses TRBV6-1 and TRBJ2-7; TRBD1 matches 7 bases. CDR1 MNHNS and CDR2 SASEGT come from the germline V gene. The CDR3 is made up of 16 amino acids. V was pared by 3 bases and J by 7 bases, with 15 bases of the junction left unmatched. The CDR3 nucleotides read TGTGCCAGCAGTGATTGGGACAGTCACGGAGGTCGGGAGCAGTACTTC. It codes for CASSDWDSHGGREQYF.

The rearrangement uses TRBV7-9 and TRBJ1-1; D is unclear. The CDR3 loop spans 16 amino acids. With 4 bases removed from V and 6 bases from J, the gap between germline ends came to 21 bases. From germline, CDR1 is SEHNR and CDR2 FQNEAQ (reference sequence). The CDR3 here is CASSSLLVPSNAEAFF. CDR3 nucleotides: TGTGCCAGCAGCTCCCTTTTGGTGCCCAGTAACGCTGAAGCTTTCTTT.

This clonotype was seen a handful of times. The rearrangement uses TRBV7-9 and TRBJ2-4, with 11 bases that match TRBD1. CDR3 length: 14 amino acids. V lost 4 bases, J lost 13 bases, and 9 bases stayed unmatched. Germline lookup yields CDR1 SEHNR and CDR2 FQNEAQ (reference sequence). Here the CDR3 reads CASSSGQGGREQYF. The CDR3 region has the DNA TGTGCCAGCAGCTCGGGACAGGGGGGTCGGGAGCAGTACTTC.

In DNA, the CDR3 is TGTGCCAGCAGTGGGTTGATGACGGGACAGGGGCTTTCCTATGGCTACACCTTC. It specifies CASSGLMTGQGLSYGYTF. The chain has TRBV27 and TRBJ1-2, with 10 bases that match TRBD1. The germline V gene has CDR1 MNHEY and CDR2 SMNVEV (reference sequence). Trimming cost V 5 bases and J 4 bases; bases outside gene matches: 16. There are 18 residues in the CDR3.

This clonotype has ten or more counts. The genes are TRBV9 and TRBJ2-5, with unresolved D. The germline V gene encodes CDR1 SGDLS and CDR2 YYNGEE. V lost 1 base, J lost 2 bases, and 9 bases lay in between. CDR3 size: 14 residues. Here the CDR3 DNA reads TGTGCCAGCAGCGTATCCGGGTCTCAAGAGACCCAGTACTTC. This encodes CASSVSGSQETQYF.

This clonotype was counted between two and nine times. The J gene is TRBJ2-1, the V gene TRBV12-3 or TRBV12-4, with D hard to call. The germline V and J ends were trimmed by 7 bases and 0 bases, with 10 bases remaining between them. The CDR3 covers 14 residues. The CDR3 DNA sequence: TGTGCCAGCACTTCGCAGAGCTCCTACAATGAGCAGTTCTTC. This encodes CASTSQSSYNEQFF.